The clone carrying this T cell receptor beta chain was detected only once. The T cells that were sequenced for TCR beta were CD8+ and CD4+ cells from blood. FACS enriched CD8+ TEMRA cells, while bulk CD8+ and CD4+ were negatively isolated. The data originate from a study of CD8 T cells in Susac syndrome. Per germline, CDR1 SQVTM and CDR2 ANQGSEA. The CDR3 spans 13 residues. The V segment lost 7 bases and the J segment 4 bases; nucleotides outside the gene matches: 8. It was with random hexamers that 0.5 to 1 ug RNA was reverse transcribed. MiXCR, run by TCRdb on the immunoSEQ multiplex PCR reads, gives a single entry per CDR3 protein. Among roughly 110,000 distinct CDR3 sequences listed, 85% to 95% were seen once.

Sequenced: CD8+ T cells from PBMCs. The clonotype comes from a human donor in good health. V usage is TRBV29-1 and J usage is TRBJ1-2, with TRBD1 identical over 8 bases. The CDR3 DNA reads TGCAGCGCTGCCCTGGGACAGGTCTATGGCTACACCTTC. Translating it yields CSAALGQVYGYTF.